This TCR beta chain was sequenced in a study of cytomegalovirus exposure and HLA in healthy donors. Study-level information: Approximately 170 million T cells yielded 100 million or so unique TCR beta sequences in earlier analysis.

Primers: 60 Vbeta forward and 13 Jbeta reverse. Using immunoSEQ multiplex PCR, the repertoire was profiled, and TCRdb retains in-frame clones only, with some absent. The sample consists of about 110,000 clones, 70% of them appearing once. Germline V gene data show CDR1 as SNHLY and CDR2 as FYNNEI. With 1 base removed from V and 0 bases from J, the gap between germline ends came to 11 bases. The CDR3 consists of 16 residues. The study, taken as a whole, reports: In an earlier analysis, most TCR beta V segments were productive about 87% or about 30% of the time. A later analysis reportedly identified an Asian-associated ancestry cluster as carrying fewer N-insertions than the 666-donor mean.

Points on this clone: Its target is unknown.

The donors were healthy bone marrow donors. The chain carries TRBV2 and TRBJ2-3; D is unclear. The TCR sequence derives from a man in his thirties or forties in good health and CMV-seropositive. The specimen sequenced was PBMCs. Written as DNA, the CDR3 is TGTGCCAGCAGTGAAGGCCCCAGGCCCAGCACAGATACGCAGTATTTT. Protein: CASSEGPRPSTDTQYF.